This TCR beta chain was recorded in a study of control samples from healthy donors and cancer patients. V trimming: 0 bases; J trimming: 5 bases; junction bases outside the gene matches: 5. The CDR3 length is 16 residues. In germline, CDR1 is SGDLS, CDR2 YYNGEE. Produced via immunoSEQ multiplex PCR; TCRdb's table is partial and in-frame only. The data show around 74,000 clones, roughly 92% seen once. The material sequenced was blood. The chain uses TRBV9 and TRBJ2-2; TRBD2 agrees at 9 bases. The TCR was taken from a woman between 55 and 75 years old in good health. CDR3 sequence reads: CASSVVSGRLTGELFF. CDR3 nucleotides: TGTGCCAGCAGCGTAGTGAGCGGGAGGTTAACCGGGGAGCTGTTTTTT.